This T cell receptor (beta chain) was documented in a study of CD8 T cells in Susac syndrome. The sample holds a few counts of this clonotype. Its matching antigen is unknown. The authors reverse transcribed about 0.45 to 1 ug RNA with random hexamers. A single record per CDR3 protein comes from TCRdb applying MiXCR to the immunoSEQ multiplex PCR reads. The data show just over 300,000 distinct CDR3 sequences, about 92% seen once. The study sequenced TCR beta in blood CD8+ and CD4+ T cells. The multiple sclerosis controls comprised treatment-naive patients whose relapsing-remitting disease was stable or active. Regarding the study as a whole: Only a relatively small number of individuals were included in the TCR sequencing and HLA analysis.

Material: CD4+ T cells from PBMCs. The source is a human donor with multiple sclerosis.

The CDR3 DNA follows: TGTGCCAGCAGTTTACCTACTCGGGAGACCCAGTACTTC. Protein sequence: CASSLPTRETQYF. The chain is built from TRBV7-2 and TRBJ2-5; no definite D call. The germline gives CDR1 SGHTA, CDR2 FQGNSA. The germline V and J ends were trimmed by 6 bases and 5 bases, with 13 bases remaining between them. CDR3 length: 13 residues.